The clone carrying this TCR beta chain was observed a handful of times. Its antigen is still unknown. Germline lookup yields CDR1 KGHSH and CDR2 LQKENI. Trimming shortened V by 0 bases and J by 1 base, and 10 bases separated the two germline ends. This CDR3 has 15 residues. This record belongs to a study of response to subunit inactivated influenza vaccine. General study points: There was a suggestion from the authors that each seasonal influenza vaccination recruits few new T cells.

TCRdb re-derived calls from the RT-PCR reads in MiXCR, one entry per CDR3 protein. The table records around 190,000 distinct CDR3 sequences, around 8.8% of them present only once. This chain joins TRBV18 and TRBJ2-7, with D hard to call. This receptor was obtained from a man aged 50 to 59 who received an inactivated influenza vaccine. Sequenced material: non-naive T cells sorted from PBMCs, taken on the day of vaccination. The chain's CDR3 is CASSPPGIGSYEQYF. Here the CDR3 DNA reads TGTGCCAGCTCACCACCGGGTATCGGTTCCTACGAGCAGTACTTC.